This TCR beta chain is drawn from a study of spatial heterogeneity in lung cancer. General study findings and limits: The recorded estimate of tumor T cell coverage is around 7.7% for alpha chains and about 14% for beta chains. Intratumoral expanded alpha and beta TCR counts were found to track tumor mutation counts.

This clonotype was recorded at least ten times. Its matching antigen is unknown. This beta chain was picked up by a library intended for alpha chains and is off target, so its count carries little meaning. The library protocol tagged each TCR cDNA with a unique molecular identifier. TCRdb re-called the 5' RACE reads with MiXCR, one entry per CDR3 protein. This sample carries 18,000 or so distinct CDR3 sequences, about 9.6% of them seen once, and the ten largest clones take about 22%. Trimming took off 3 bases at V and 2 bases at J, with 12 bases between the two ends. The CDR3 consists of 15 residues. CDR1 and CDR2 (germline): SEHNR, FQNEAQ (reference sequence). This sample's time point: sample taken at primary tumor resection. In each case, whole RNA from tumor, nontumor lung or frozen PBMC was sequenced unsorted.

Specimen: lung tumor tissue, collected at surgery. The clonotype was recovered from a female donor with early-stage non-small cell lung cancer. This chain joins TRBV7-9 and TRBJ2-3; either TRBD1 or TRBD2 may fit D (5 bases each). This CDR3 reads CASSFGADATDTQYF. DNA of the CDR3: TGTGCCAGCAGCTTCGGGGCGGACGCCACAGATACGCAGTATTTT.